This T cell receptor beta chain was identified during a study of identical twins. General study findings and limits: High-abundance cord blood beta clonotypes had fewer insertions; memory repertoires showed none.

V was pared by 2 bases and J by 2 bases, with 22 bases between. Looked up from germline, CDR1 is SGHVS and CDR2 is FNYEAQ. The CDR3 has 18 residues. This clonotype showed up just a few times. No antigen is known for it. Template switching, a step in the protocol, added a universal primer site, and cDNA carried unique molecular identifiers. TCRdb passed the 5' RACE reads through MiXCR, listing each CDR3 protein once. The sample yields 650,000 to 800,000 distinct CDR3 sequences, less than 10% seen once. All of the donors were Caucasians in good health. The same sample was also studied in work on yellow fever vaccine responses in identical twins. That paper notes: In identical twins, vaccine T cell responses appeared partly shared and partly individual.

This receptor was identified in a woman under 30 in good health. Sequencing was carried out using PBMCs. The rearrangement links TRBV7-6 to TRBJ2-7; D may be TRBD1 or TRBD2 (6 bases each). CDR3 DNA: TGTGCCAGCAGCTTATCGTCCCATATCGGGGGCGCCACCTACGAGCAGTACTTC. Translated, it gives CASSLSSHIGGATYEQYF.